These T cell receptor beta chains were read from a single sample in a study of blood T cell repertoires in COVID-19. Assay: immunoSEQ multiplex PCR; the TCRdb copy retains only in-frame clones and omits some. The table lists 90,000 to 110,000 clones, around four fifths of them singletons. Sequenced sample: peripheral blood. The receptor source for this set is a woman aged 60-70 years with acute or convalescent COVID-19. Both conserved end residues are part of each CDR3. Fields, in order: V gene, clone size, J gene, D gene, CDR3 protein, CDR3 DNA. A D gene is named only where the DNA matches it firmly. Only some rows state a clone size, as once, few, many or a class for expanded clones.

v_call: TRBV28; clone_size: NA; j_call: TRBJ2-1; d_call: TRBD2; cdr3_aa: CASTVGLAGGRPYNEQFF; cdr3_nt: TGTGCCAGCACCGTGGGACTAGCGGGAGGTCGCCCCTACAATGAGCAGTTCTTC
v_call: TRBV6-5; clone_size: NA; j_call: TRBJ1-1; d_call: NA; cdr3_aa: CASSTGLRGTEAFF; cdr3_nt: TGTGCCAGCAGTACCGGCCTGCGAGGTACTGAAGCTTTCTTT
v_call: TRBV19; clone_size: NA; j_call: TRBJ1-5; d_call: NA; cdr3_aa: CASSLSGYDQPQHF; cdr3_nt: TGTGCCAGTAGTTTATCAGGGTATGATCAGCCCCAGCATTTT
v_call: TRBV3-1/TRBV3-2; clone_size: NA; j_call: TRBJ2-7; d_call: NA; cdr3_aa: CASSQDRGPSYEQYF; cdr3_nt: TGTGCCAGCAGCCAAGATCGAGGTCCCTCCTACGAGCAGTACTTC
v_call: TRBV2; clone_size: NA; j_call: TRBJ1-2; d_call: NA; cdr3_aa: CASIGQPDSNYGYTF; cdr3_nt: TGTGCCAGCATTGGACAGCCCGATAGCAACTATGGCTACACCTTC
v_call: TRBV10-3; clone_size: NA; j_call: TRBJ1-5; d_call: NA; cdr3_aa: CAISAAGEYQPQHF; cdr3_nt: TGTGCCATCAGTGCGGCAGGGGAGTATCAGCCCCAGCATTTT
v_call: TRBV5-1; clone_size: NA; j_call: TRBJ2-2; d_call: NA; cdr3_aa: CASRSRLDYTGELFF; cdr3_nt: TGCGCCAGCAGATCCAGACTCGACTACACCGGGGAGCTGTTTTTT
v_call: TRBV7-8; clone_size: once; j_call: TRBJ1-1; d_call: NA; cdr3_aa: CASSLVGQGVTEAFF; cdr3_nt: TGTGCCAGCAGCTTAGTGGGCCAGGGTGTAACTGAAGCTTTCTTT
v_call: TRBV28; clone_size: NA; j_call: TRBJ2-5; d_call: TRBD2; cdr3_aa: CATTSGSQETQYF; cdr3_nt: TGTGCCACGACTAGCGGGTCACAAGAGACCCAGTACTTC
v_call: TRBV5-1; clone_size: NA; j_call: TRBJ2-1; d_call: NA; cdr3_aa: CASAPGELYNEQFF; cdr3_nt: TGCGCCAGCGCCCCCGGGGAGCTATACAATGAGCAGTTCTTC
v_call: TRBV6-5; clone_size: NA; j_call: TRBJ1-6; d_call: NA; cdr3_aa: CASTGGHNSPLHF; cdr3_nt: TGTGCCAGCACCGGTGGTCATAATTCACCCCTCCACTTT
v_call: TRBV7-9; clone_size: once; j_call: TRBJ2-2; d_call: NA; cdr3_aa: CASSLDLRSGELFF; cdr3_nt: TGTGCCAGCAGCTTAGATTTGCGGTCCGGGGAGCTGTTTTTT
v_call: TRBV30; clone_size: NA; j_call: TRBJ2-7; d_call: TRBD1; cdr3_aa: CAWSVSLGQGYEQYF; cdr3_nt: TGTGCCTGGAGTGTATCTCTTGGACAGGGCTACGAGCAGTACTTC
v_call: TRBV5-1; clone_size: NA; j_call: TRBJ2-1; d_call: TRBD2; cdr3_aa: CASSLVSGRYNEQFF; cdr3_nt: TGCGCCAGCAGCTTGGTGAGCGGGAGATACAATGAGCAGTTCTTC
v_call: TRBV5-6; clone_size: NA; j_call: TRBJ2-2; d_call: TRBD1; cdr3_aa: CASSPGQGDTGELFF; cdr3_nt: TGTGCCAGCAGCCCGGGACAGGGTGACACCGGGGAGCTGTTTTTT
v_call: TRBV15; clone_size: NA; j_call: TRBJ2-3; d_call: TRBD1; cdr3_aa: CATSTGQGIADTQYF; cdr3_nt: TGTGCCACCAGCACCGGACAGGGGATCGCAGATACGCAGTATTTT
v_call: TRBV2; clone_size: NA; j_call: TRBJ2-7; d_call: TRBD1; cdr3_aa: CASSERTGGFYQQYF; cdr3_nt: TGTGCCAGCAGTGAGCGTACAGGGGGATTTTACCAGCAGTACTTC
v_call: TRBV18; clone_size: NA; j_call: TRBJ2-1; d_call: NA; cdr3_aa: CASSPMAPPNEQFF; cdr3_nt: TGTGCCAGCTCACCAATGGCTCCCCCCAATGAGCAGTTCTTC
v_call: TRBV27; clone_size: once; j_call: TRBJ1-1; d_call: NA; cdr3_aa: CASTEIGGTEAFF; cdr3_nt: TGTGCCAGCACCGAAATCGGGGGCACTGAAGCTTTCTTT
v_call: TRBV6-5; clone_size: once; j_call: TRBJ1-4; d_call: TRBD1; cdr3_aa: CASGGQGELDEKLFF; cdr3_nt: TGTGCCAGCGGGGGACAGGGAGAGTTGGATGAAAAACTGTTTTTT
v_call: TRBV3-1/TRBV3-2; clone_size: NA; j_call: TRBJ2-1; d_call: NA; cdr3_aa: CASVPSVSSGEQFF; cdr3_nt: TGTGCCAGCGTTCCGAGCGTGTCGAGTGGTGAGCAGTTCTTC
v_call: TRBV7-8; clone_size: few; j_call: TRBJ2-7; d_call: TRBD2; cdr3_aa: CASSLGRWAGGSWSEQYF; cdr3_nt: TGTGCCAGCAGCTTAGGGAGGTGGGCGGGGGGTTCTTGGAGCGAGCAGTACTTC
v_call: TRBV2; clone_size: NA; j_call: TRBJ1-1; d_call: NA; cdr3_aa: CASKLALEAFF; cdr3_nt: TGTGCCAGCAAACTAGCCCTGGAAGCTTTCTTT
v_call: TRBV11-1; clone_size: NA; j_call: TRBJ2-7; d_call: TRBD1; cdr3_aa: CASSAGQGGRYEQYF; cdr3_nt: TGTGCCAGCAGCGCCGGACAGGGAGGCCGCTACGAGCAGTACTTC
v_call: TRBV6-4; clone_size: NA; j_call: TRBJ2-1; d_call: NA; cdr3_aa: CASGLTVGDNEQFF; cdr3_nt: TGTGCCAGCGGGCTGACCGTCGGGGACAATGAGCAGTTCTTC
v_call: TRBV18; clone_size: NA; j_call: TRBJ1-4; d_call: NA; cdr3_aa: CASSPRRVDNEKLFF; cdr3_nt: TGTGCCAGCTCACCCCGGCGGGTCGATAATGAAAAACTGTTTTTT
v_call: TRBV19; clone_size: NA; j_call: TRBJ2-2; d_call: TRBD2; cdr3_aa: CASRGLAGGPGELFF; cdr3_nt: TGTGCCAGTAGAGGACTAGCGGGAGGGCCCGGGGAGCTGTTTTTT
v_call: TRBV29-1; clone_size: NA; j_call: TRBJ1-1; d_call: TRBD1; cdr3_aa: CSANRGGTEAFF; cdr3_nt: TGCAGCGCAAACAGGGGGGGCACTGAAGCTTTCTTT
v_call: TRBV25-1; clone_size: NA; j_call: TRBJ1-6; d_call: NA; cdr3_aa: CASSVSGVSPLHF; cdr3_nt: TGTGCCAGCAGCGTATCGGGGGTATCACCCCTCCACTTT
v_call: TRBV19; clone_size: NA; j_call: TRBJ1-1; d_call: NA; cdr3_aa: CASSRLPVGATEAFF; cdr3_nt: TGTGCCAGTAGTAGACTCCCCGTGGGGGCTACTGAAGCTTTCTTT
v_call: TRBV29-1; clone_size: NA; j_call: TRBJ1-3; d_call: NA; cdr3_aa: CSVVGVDGNTIYF; cdr3_nt: TGCAGCGTTGTAGGGGTCGATGGAAACACCATATATTTT
v_call: TRBV29-1; clone_size: NA; j_call: TRBJ1-2; d_call: TRBD1; cdr3_aa: CSGGGGANYGYTF; cdr3_nt: TGCAGCGGTGGAGGGGGCGCTAACTATGGCTACACCTTC
v_call: TRBV9; clone_size: NA; j_call: TRBJ1-3; d_call: TRBD1; cdr3_aa: CASSVHPDRGDRNTIYF; cdr3_nt: TGTGCCAGCAGCGTCCACCCGGACAGGGGCGACCGAAACACCATATATTTT
v_call: TRBV7-9; clone_size: NA; j_call: TRBJ1-1; d_call: TRBD1; cdr3_aa: CASSIRTGRDAEAFF; cdr3_nt: TGTGCCAGCAGCATCCGGACAGGGAGGGATGCTGAAGCTTTCTTT
v_call: TRBV28; clone_size: NA; j_call: TRBJ2-3; d_call: NA; cdr3_aa: CASSLIAGSTDTQYF; cdr3_nt: TGTGCCAGCAGTTTGATTGCGGGTAGCACAGATACGCAGTATTTT
v_call: TRBV6-2/TRBV6-3; clone_size: once; j_call: TRBJ2-7; d_call: NA; cdr3_aa: CASSYSTGAVGRAQFSYEQYF; cdr3_nt: TGTGCCAGCAGTTACTCGACTGGGGCGGTAGGGCGCGCTCAATTCTCCTACGAGCAGTACTTC
v_call: TRBV7-2; clone_size: NA; j_call: TRBJ2-5; d_call: TRBD1; cdr3_aa: CASSSQPGQQETQYF; cdr3_nt: TGTGCCAGCAGCTCCCAGCCGGGACAGCAAGAGACCCAGTACTTC
v_call: TRBV10-1; clone_size: NA; j_call: TRBJ1-1; d_call: NA; cdr3_aa: CASSATVYTEAFF; cdr3_nt: TGCGCCAGCAGTGCGACAGTGTACACTGAAGCTTTCTTT
v_call: TRBV24-1; clone_size: NA; j_call: TRBJ2-1; d_call: TRBD2; cdr3_aa: CATSGLAGGDEQFF; cdr3_nt: TGTGCCACCAGTGGCCTAGCGGGAGGAGATGAGCAGTTCTTC
v_call: TRBV4-2; clone_size: NA; j_call: TRBJ1-5; d_call: NA; cdr3_aa: CASSPQGYSSSSNQPQHF; cdr3_nt: TGTGCCAGCAGCCCTCAGGGGTATTCGAGCAGCAGCAATCAGCCCCAGCATTTT